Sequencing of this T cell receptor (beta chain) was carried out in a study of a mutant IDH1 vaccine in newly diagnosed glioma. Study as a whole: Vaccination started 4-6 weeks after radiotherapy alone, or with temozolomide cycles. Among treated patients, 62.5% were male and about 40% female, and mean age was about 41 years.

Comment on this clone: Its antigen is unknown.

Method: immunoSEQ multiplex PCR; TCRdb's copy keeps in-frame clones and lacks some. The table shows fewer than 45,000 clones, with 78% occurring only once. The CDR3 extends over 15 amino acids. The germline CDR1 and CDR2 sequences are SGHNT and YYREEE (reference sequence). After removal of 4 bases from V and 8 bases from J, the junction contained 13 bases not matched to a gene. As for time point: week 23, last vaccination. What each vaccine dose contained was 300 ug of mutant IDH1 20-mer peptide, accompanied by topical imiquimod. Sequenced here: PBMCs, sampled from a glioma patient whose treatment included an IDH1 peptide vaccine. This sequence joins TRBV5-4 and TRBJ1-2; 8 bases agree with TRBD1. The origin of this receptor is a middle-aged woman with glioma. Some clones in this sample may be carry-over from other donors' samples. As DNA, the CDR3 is TGTGCCAGCAGCGCGCAGTCCGGGACAGGAGGAGGCTACACCTTC. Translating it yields CASSAQSGTGGGYTF.